This passage covers 17 T cell receptor beta chains from one sample sequenced in a study of T-cell reconstitution after alpha-beta-depleted transplantation in children. Researchers prepared the TCRbeta library using unique molecular identifiers, the study reports. TCRdb recomputed calls from the PCR reads with MiXCR, one row per CDR3 protein. This table has tens of thousands of distinct CDR3 sequences, approximately 6.1% appearing once. The specimen comprised PBMCs, mostly from graft donor cells, sampled 60 days after TCRalphabeta/CD19-depleted stem cell transplant. These receptors were collected from a female patient aged 2-9 years who had a stem cell transplant for aplastic anemia, so the T cells may come from the graft donor.

The chain combines TRBV5-1 with TRBJ2-5; 12 bases align to TRBD2. Germline assignment: CDR1 SGHRS and CDR2 YFSETQ. J was trimmed by 3 bases and V by 4 bases; bases with no gene match: 7. This CDR3 spans 16 amino acids. The DNA of the CDR3 is TGCGCCAGCAGCCCAAGGAGACTAGCGGGGGAAGAGACCCAGTACTTC. It translates to CASSPRRLAGEETQYF. Full variable domain (outside the CDR3, taken from reference TRBV5-1 and TRBJ2-5): KAGVTQTPRYLIKTRGQQVTLSCSPISGHRSVSWYQQTPGQGLQFLFEYFSETQRNKGNFPGRFSGRQFSNSRSEMNVSTLELGDSALYLCASSPRRLAGEETQYFGPGTRLLVL.

This clonotype was picked up many times. V is TRBV20-1 and J is TRBJ2-7; D uncertain. Germline CDR1 DFQATT, CDR2 SNEGSKA (reference sequence). The V and J ends lost 3 bases and 2 bases respectively, with 14 bases between them. The CDR3 extends over 14 amino acids. The CDR3 protein is CSASSPTNTYEQYF. In DNA, the CDR3 is TGCAGTGCTAGCAGCCCTACCAATACCTACGAGCAGTACTTC.

This clonotype was observed at least ten times. This chain connects TRBV6-2 or TRBV6-3 to TRBJ1-5, with D unresolved. The germline V gene encodes CDR1 MNHEY and CDR2 SVGEGT. This CDR3 has 13 amino acids. V lost 5 bases, J lost 6 bases, and 11 bases lay in between. The CDR3 region is CASSEGPRQPQHF. CDR3 nucleotide sequence: TGTGCCAGCAGTGAAGGTCCGCGTCAGCCCCAGCATTTT.

This chain joins TRBV7-2 and TRBJ1-2; D not certain. CDR3 length: 15 residues. CDR1 is SGHTA, CDR2 FQGNSA, per germline. Trimming took off 1 base at V and 6 bases at J, with 15 bases between the two ends. CDR3 DNA: TGTGCCAGCAGCTTAGATTACGTGGGCAGCAATGGCTACACCTTC. Amino acid sequence: CASSLDYVGSNGYTF.

The chain links TRBV3-1 to TRBJ2-5, with D unclear. CDR1 is LGHDT and CDR2 is YNNKEL in the germline V gene (reference sequence). With 3 bases removed from V and 4 bases from J, the gap between germline ends came to 3 bases. The CDR3 is 11 residues long. The DNA for the CDR3 is TGTGCCAGCAGCCAGGTAGAGACCCAGTACTTC. Its protein is CASSQVETQYF.

This clonotype was counted ten times or more. This rearrangement joins TRBV20-1 to TRBJ2-4, with D tentatively TRBD1 or TRBD2 (5 bases each). Trimming shortened V by 5 bases and J by 5 bases, and 13 bases separated the two germline ends. The CDR3 has 13 residues. Germline lookup yields CDR1 DFQATT and CDR2 SNEGSKA (reference sequence). The CDR3 sequence is CSAGDGGQNIQYF. The CDR3 DNA reads TGCAGTGCTGGGGATGGGGGACAAAACATTCAGTACTTC.

There are many counts of this clonotype. The J gene is TRBJ1-5, the V gene TRBV5-1, with D uncertain. The ends were cut back, 4 bases at V and 7 bases at J, with 12 bases in the middle. Germline V lookup: CDR1 SGHRS, CDR2 YFSETQ. The CDR3 runs 13 residues. The CDR3 here is CASSPYSDQPQHF. CDR3 nucleotides: TGCGCCAGCAGCCCCTACAGCGACCAGCCCCAGCATTTT.

The V gene is TRBV9, the J gene TRBJ2-7, with 9 nucleotides matching TRBD1. The germline CDR1 and CDR2 sequences are SGDLS and YYNGEE. The CDR3 spans 13 residues. With V trimmed by 3 bases and J by 6 bases, 4 bases remained unmatched. CDR3 sequence reads: CASSETGGSEQYF. Here the CDR3 DNA reads TGTGCCAGCAGCGAAACAGGGGGCAGCGAGCAGTACTTC. The full variable domain, its missing parts supplied by reference TRBV9 and TRBJ2-7, is DSGVTQTPKHLITATGQRVTLRCSPRSGDLSVYWYQQSLDQGLQFLIQYYNGEERAKGNILERFSAQQFPDLHSELNLSSLELGDSALYFCASSETGGSEQYFGPGTRLTVT.

This clonotype was counted many times. V is TRBV5-4 and J is TRBJ2-7, with 13 bases lining up with TRBD2. This CDR3 has 15 residues. Losses at the gene ends were 5 bases for V and 4 bases for J; bases not matched to a gene: 6. CDR1 is SGHNT, CDR2 YYREEE, per germline (reference sequence). The chain's CDR3 is CASRPGTSGTYEQYF. CDR3 coding DNA: TGTGCCAGCAGACCCGGGACTAGCGGGACATACGAGCAGTACTTC.

There are many counts of this clonotype. V is TRBV7-8 and J is TRBJ2-1; 7 bases agree with TRBD2. Trimming at V came to 2 bases and at J to 7 bases, leaving 5 bases not matched to a gene. The CDR3 spans 14 residues. The germline V gene encodes CDR1 SGHVS and CDR2 FQNEAQ. In DNA, the CDR3 is TGTGCCAGCAGCTTAAGTATCGGGAGGAATGAGCAGTTCTTC. As protein: CASSLSIGRNEQFF.

This clonotype turned up a few times. CDR3 in DNA: TGTGCCAGCAGCTCGGGACTAGCGGGGCCAAACATTCAGTACTTC. Protein sequence: CASSSGLAGPNIQYF. V is TRBV7-9 and J is TRBJ2-4, with 13 bases fitting TRBD2. V shed 4 bases and J 6 bases; nucleotides not matched to a gene: 3. CDR1 is SEHNR and CDR2 is FQNEAQ in the germline V gene (reference sequence). CDR3 size: 15 residues.

This clonotype was recorded many times. The J gene is TRBJ2-1, the V gene TRBV7-9; D is unresolved. This CDR3 has 14 amino acids. Germline values: CDR1 SEHNR, CDR2 FQNEAQ (reference sequence). Between the trimmed V and J ends, which lost 4 bases and 0 bases, there was a span of 7 bases. CDR3 loop: CASSSASSYNEQFF. DNA of the CDR3: TGTGCCAGCAGCTCAGCTAGCTCCTACAATGAGCAGTTCTTC.

This clonotype was counted at least ten times. V is TRBV30 and J is TRBJ2-7; D tentatively fits TRBD1 or TRBD2 (9 bases each). V lost 3 bases and J 0 bases, leaving 27 bases between the germline ends. Germline CDR1 GTSNPN, CDR2 SVGIG (reference sequence). CDR3 size: 19 residues. The CDR3 loop reads CAWRSQGTGLTSGSYEQYF. The CDR3, as DNA: TGTGCCTGGAGATCGCAAGGGACAGGGCTGACTAGCGGCTCCTACGAGCAGTACTTC.

The sample holds many counts of this clonotype. This chain joins TRBV5-1 and TRBJ2-6, with a possible D match to TRBD1 (6 bases). Germline V gene lookup returns CDR1 SGHRS and CDR2 YFSETQ. Trimming stripped 0 bases from V and 4 bases from J, with 14 bases between. The CDR3 length is 17 residues. The CDR3 is CASSLGPTGLGANVLTF. CDR3 sequence (DNA): TGCGCCAGCAGCTTGGGACCCACAGGGCTGGGGGCCAACGTCCTGACTTTC. The variable domain in full, with the rest retrieved from reference TRBV5-1 and TRBJ2-6, is KAGVTQTPRYLIKTRGQQVTLSCSPISGHRSVSWYQQTPGQGLQFLFEYFSETQRNKGNFPGRFSGRQFSNSRSEMNVSTLELGDSALYLCASSLGPTGLGANVLTFGAGSRLTVL.

The V call is TRBV11-3, the J call TRBJ2-2; D possibly corresponds to TRBD1 (6 bases). The CDR3 consists of 16 residues. The germline V and J ends were trimmed by 0 bases and 1 base, with 9 bases remaining between them. Germline-derived CDR1 and CDR2 are SGHNT and YENEEA. The CDR3 sequence: CASSLDSGVNTGELFF. DNA of the CDR3: TGTGCCAGCAGCTTAGATTCAGGGGTGAACACCGGGGAGCTGTTTTTT. Full variable domain (outside the CDR3, taken from reference TRBV11-3 and TRBJ2-2): EAGVVQSPRYKIIEKKQPVAFWCNPISGHNTLYWYLQNLGQGPELLIRYENEEAVDDSQLPKDRFSAERLKGVDSTLKIQPAELGDSAVYLCASSLDSGVNTGELFFGEGSRLTVL.

This clonotype has only a few counts. The chain links TRBV28 to TRBJ2-2; D may be TRBD2 (7 bases). Between the trimmed V and J ends, which lost 2 bases and 7 bases, there was a span of 14 bases. Germline V CDR1 and CDR2: MDHEN, SYDVKM. The CDR3 loop spans 15 amino acids. In nucleotides, the CDR3 is TGTGCCAGCAGTTTAGGGACTACCAGGGGCGGGGAGCTGTTTTTT. Its protein product is CASSLGTTRGGELFF.

This clonotype was observed a few times. The chain combines TRBV7-9 with TRBJ2-1; D is unresolved. Germline loops: CDR1 SEHNR, CDR2 FQNEAQ (reference sequence). This CDR3 region has 16 residues. V lost 0 bases and J 0 bases, leaving 9 bases between the germline ends. CDR3 sequence (DNA): TGTGCCAGCAGCTTAGCGGGCAGGAGCTCCTACAATGAGCAGTTCTTC. Protein: CASSLAGRSSYNEQFF.